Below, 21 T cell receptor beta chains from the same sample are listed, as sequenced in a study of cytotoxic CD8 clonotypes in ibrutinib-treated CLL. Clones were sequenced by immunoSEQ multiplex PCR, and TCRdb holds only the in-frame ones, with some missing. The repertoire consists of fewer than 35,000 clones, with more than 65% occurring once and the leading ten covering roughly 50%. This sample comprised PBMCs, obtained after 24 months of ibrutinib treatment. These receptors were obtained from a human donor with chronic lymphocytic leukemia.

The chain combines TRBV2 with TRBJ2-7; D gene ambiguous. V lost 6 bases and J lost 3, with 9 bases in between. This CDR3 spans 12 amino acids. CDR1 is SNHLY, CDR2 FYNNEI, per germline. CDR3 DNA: TGTGCCAGCAGCTGGGGTATCTACGAGCAGTACTTC. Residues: CASSWGIYEQYF.

CDR3 nucleotide sequence: TGTGCCAGCAGTTCCGGGACGGGGTACTCTGGAAACACCATATATTTT. Its protein product is CASSSGTGYSGNTIYF. V is TRBV28 and J is TRBJ1-3; D may be TRBD1 (5 bases). CDR1 and CDR2 from the germline V gene are MDHEN and SYDVKM. Trimming left V 4 bases short and J 0 bases short, with 13 bases between. The CDR3 runs 16 residues.

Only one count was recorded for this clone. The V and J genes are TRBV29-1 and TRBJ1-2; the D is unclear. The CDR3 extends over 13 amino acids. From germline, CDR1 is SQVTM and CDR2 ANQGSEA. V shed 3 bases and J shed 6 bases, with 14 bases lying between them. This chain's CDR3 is CSVEPAATNGYTF. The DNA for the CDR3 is TGCAGCGTTGAGCCGGCAGCGACTAATGGCTACACCTTC.

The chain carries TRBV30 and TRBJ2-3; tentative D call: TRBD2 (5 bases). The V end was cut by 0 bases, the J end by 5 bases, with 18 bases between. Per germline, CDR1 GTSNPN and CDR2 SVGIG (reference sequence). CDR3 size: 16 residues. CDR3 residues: CAWSVLYEGWGDTQYF. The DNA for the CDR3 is TGTGCCTGGAGTGTACTTTACGAGGGCTGGGGAGATACGCAGTATTTT.

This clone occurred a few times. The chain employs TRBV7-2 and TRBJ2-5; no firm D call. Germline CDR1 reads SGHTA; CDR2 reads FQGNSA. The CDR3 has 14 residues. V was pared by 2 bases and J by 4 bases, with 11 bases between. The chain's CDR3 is CASSLFNSRETQYF. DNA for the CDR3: TGTGCCAGCAGCTTATTCAATTCCAGAGAGACCCAGTACTTC.

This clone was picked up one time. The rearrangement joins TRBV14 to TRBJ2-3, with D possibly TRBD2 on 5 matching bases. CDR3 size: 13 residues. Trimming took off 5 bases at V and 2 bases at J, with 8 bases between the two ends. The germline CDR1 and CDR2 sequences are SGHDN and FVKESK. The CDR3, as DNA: TGTGCCAGCAGCACTAGAGACACAGATACGCAGTATTTT. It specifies CASSTRDTDTQYF.

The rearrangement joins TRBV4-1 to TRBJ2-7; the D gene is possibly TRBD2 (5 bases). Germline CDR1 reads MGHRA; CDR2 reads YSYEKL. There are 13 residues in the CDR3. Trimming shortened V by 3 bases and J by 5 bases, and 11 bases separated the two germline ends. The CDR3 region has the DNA TGCGCCAGCAGCCATATCGGGGTCGACGAGCAGTACTTC. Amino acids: CASSHIGVDEQYF.

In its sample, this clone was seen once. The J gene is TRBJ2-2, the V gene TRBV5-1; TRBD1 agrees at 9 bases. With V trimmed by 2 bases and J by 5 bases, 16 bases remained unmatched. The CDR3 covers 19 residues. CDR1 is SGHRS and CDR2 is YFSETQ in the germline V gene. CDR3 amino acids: CASSLKGTGSPKLTGELFF. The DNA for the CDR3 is TGCGCCAGCAGCTTAAAAGGGACAGGGTCCCCCAAATTGACCGGGGAGCTGTTTTTT.

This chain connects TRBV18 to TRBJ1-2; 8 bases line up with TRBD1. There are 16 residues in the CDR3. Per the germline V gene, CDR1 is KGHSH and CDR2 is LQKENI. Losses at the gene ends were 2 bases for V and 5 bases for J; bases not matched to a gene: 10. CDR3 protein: CASSPFTPGQGYGYTF. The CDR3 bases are TGTGCCAGCTCACCATTTACTCCCGGACAGGGATATGGCTACACCTTC. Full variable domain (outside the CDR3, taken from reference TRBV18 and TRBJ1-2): NAGVMQNPRHLVRRRGQEARLRCSPMKGHSHVYWYRQLPEEGLKFMVYLQKENIIDESGMPKERFSAEFPKEGPSILRIQQVVRGDSAAYFCASSPFTPGQGYGYTFGSGTRLTVV.

The CDR3: CASSEPRTSGCYNEQFF. In nucleotides, the CDR3 is TGCGCCAGCAGTGAGCCGCGGACTAGCGGGTGTTACAATGAGCAGTTCTTC. The chain combines TRBV10-1 with TRBJ2-1; TRBD2 aligns across 11 bases. Germline V gene data show CDR1 as WNHNN and CDR2 as SYGVQD (reference sequence). This CDR3 comprises 17 residues. V shed 2 bases and J 4 bases; nucleotides not matched to a gene: 7.

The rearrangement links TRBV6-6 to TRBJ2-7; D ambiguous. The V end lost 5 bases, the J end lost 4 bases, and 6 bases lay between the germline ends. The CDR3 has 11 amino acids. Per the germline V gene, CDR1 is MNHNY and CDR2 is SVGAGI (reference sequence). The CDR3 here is CASSPMYEQYF. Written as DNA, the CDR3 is TGTGCCAGCAGTCCCATGTACGAGCAGTACTTC.

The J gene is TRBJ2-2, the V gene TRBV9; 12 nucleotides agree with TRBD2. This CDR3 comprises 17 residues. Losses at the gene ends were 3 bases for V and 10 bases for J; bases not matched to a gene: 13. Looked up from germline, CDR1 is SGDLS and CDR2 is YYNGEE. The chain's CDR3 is CASSASGGDAGAEELFF. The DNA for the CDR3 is TGTGCCAGCAGCGCTAGCGGGGGGGATGCGGGCGCCGAGGAGCTGTTTTTT.

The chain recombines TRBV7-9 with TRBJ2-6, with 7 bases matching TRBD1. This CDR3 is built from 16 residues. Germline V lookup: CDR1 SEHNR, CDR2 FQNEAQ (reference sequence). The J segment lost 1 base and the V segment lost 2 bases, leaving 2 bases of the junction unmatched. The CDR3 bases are TGTGCCAGCAGCTTAAGGGGGCTGTCTGGGGCCAACGTCCTGACTTTC. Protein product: CASSLRGLSGANVLTF.

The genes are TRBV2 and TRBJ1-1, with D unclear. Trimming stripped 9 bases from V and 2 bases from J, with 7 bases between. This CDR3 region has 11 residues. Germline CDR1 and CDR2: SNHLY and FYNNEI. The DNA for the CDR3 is TGTGCCAGGGAGCTCAACACTGAAGCTTTCTTT. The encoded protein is CARELNTEAFF.

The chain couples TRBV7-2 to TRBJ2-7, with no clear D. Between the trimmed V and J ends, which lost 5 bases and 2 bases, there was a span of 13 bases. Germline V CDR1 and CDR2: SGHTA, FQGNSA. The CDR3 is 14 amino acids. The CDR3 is CASSPAANAYEQYF. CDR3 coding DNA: TGTGCCAGCAGCCCCGCGGCAAACGCCTACGAGCAGTACTTC.

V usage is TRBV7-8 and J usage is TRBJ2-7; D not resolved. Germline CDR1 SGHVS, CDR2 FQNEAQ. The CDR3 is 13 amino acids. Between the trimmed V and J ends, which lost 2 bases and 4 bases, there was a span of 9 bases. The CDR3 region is CASSLRSEYEQYF. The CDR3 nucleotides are TGTGCCAGCAGCTTACGCTCAGAGTACGAGCAGTACTTC.

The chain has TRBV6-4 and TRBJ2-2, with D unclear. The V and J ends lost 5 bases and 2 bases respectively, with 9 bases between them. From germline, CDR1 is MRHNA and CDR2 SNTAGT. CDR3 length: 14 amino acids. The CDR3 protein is CASSRDLNTGELFF. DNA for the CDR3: TGTGCCAGCAGTAGAGACCTTAACACCGGGGAGCTGTTTTTT.

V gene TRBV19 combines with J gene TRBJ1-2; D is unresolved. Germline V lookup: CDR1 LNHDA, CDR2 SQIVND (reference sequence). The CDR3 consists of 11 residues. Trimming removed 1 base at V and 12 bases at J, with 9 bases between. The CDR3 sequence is CASSIGWNHTF. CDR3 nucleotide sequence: TGTGCCAGTAGTATAGGGTGGAATCACACCTTC.

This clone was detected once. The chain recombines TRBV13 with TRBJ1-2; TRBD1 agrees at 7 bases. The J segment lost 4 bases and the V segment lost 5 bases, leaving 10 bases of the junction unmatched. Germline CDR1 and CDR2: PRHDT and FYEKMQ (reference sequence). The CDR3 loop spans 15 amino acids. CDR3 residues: CASSESGGVIYGYTF. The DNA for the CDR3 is TGTGCCAGCAGCGAATCAGGGGGGGTAATCTATGGCTACACCTTC.

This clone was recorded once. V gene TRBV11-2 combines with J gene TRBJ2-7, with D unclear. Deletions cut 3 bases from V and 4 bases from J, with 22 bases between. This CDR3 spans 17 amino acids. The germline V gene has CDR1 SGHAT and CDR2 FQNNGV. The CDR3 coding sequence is TGTGCCAGCAGCTTCACTTGGGGTCACAACCGAAGTTACGAGCAGTACTTC. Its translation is CASSFTWGHNRSYEQYF.

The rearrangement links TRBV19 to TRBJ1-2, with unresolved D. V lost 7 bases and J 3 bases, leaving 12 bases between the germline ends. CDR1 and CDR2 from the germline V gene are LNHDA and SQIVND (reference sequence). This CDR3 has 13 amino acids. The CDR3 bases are TGTGCCAGTACGCAGCAACTTTACTATGGCTACACCTTC. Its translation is CASTQQLYYGYTF.